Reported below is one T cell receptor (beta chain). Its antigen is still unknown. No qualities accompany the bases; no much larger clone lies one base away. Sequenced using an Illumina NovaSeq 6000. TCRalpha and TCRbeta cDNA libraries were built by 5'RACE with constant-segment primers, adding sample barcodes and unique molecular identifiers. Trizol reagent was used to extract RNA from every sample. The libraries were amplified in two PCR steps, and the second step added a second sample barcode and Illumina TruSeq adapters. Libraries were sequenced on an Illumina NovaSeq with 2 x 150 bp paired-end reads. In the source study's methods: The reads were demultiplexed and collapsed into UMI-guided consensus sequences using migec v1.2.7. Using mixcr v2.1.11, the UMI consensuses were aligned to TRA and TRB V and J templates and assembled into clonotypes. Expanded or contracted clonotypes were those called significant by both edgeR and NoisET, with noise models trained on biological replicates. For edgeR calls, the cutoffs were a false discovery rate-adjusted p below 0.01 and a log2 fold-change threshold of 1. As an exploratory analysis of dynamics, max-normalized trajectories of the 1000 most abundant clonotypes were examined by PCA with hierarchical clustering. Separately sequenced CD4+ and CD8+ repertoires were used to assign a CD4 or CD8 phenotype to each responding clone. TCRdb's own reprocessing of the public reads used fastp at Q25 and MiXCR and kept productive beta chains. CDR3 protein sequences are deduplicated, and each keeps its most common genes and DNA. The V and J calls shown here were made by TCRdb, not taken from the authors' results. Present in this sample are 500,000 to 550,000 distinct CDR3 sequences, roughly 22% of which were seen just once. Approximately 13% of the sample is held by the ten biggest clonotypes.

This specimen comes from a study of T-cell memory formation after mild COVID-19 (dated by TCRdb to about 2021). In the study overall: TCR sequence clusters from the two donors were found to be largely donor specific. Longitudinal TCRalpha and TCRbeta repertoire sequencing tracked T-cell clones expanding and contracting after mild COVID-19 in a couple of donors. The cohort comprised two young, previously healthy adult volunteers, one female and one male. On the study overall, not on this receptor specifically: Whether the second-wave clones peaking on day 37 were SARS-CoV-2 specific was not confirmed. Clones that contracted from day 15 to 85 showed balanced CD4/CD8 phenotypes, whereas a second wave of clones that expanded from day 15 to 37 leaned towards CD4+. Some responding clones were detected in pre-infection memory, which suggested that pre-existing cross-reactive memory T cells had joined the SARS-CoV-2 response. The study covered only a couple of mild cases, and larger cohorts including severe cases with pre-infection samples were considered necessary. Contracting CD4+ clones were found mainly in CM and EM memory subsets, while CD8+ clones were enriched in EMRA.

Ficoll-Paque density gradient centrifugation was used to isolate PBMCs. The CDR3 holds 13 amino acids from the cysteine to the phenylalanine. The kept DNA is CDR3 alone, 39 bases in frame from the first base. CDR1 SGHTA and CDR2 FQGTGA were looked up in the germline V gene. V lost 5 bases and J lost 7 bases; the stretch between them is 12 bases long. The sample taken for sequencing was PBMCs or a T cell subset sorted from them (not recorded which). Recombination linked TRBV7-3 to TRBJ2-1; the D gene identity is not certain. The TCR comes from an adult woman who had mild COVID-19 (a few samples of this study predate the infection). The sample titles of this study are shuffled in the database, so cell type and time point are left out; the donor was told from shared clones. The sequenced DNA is TGTGCCAGCAGCCCCGATGCCGCGAATGAGCAGTTCTTC. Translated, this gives CASSPDAANEQFF.